This T cell receptor (beta chain) is from a study of blood T cells in healthy people across ages. For the study at large: Every two T cells gave about one barcoded beta molecule via template switching.

Through a sample-barcoded 5' primer and a J-beta primer mix, a second PCR was run for 7 to 11 cycles. TCRdb independently ran MiXCR on the 5' RACE reads; one entry per CDR3 protein. The table includes about 800,000 distinct CDR3 sequences, around a quarter detected once. This clonotype was observed a few times. Separately, the same data were catalogued under a study of T cells of mothers and their children. That study adds: A few healthy Caucasian mothers and their six children were the donors. For unrelated pairs as for related ones, thymic selection shapes TCR recombination output similarly.

Sequencing was done on a sample of blood. This sequence was found in a boy aged 10-17 years in good health.

CDR3 loop: CSARDIRVGLYEQYF. CDR3 DNA: TGCAGTGCTAGAGATATTCGGGTGGGACTGTACGAGCAGTACTTC. The V and J genes are TRBV20-1 and TRBJ2-5; a possible D gene is TRBD2 (6 bases). The J call is uncertain, as TRBJ2-7 better fits the DNA end. This CDR3 spans 15 amino acids. CDR1 and CDR2 from the germline V gene are DFQATT and SNEGSKA (reference sequence).